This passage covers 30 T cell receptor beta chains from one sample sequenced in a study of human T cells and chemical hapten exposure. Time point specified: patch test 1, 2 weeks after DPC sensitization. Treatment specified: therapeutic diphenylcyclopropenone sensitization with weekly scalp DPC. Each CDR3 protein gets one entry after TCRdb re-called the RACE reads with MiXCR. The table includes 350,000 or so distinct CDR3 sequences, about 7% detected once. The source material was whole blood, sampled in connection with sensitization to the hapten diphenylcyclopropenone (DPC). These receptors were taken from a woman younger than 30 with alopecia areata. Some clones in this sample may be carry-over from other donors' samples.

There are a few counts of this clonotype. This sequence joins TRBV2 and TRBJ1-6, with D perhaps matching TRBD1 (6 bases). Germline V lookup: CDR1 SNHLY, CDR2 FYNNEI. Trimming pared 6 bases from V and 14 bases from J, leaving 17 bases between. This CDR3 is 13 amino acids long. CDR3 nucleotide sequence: TGTGCCAGCAGCAGACAGGCCCTGGGGTCCCTCCACTTT. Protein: CASSRQALGSLHF.

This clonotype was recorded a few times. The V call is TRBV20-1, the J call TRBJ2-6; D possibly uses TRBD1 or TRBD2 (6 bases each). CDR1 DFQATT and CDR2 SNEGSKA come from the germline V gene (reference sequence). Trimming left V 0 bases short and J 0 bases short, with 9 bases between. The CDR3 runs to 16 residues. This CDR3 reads CSARDWGASGANVLTF. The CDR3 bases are TGCAGTGCTAGAGATTGGGGGGCCTCTGGGGCCAACGTCCTGACTTTC.

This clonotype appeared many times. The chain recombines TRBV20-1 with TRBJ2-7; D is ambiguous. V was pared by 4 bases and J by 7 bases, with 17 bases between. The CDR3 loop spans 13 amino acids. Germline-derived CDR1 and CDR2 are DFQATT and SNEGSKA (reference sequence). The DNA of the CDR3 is TGCAGTGCTACTAATACAGCCGTACGGGAGCAGTACTTC. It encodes CSATNTAVREQYF.

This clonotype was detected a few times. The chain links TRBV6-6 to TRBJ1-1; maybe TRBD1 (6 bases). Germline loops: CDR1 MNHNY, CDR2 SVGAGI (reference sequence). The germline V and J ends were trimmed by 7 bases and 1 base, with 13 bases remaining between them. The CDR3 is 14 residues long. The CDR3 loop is CASTHTQGNTEAFF. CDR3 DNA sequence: TGTGCCAGCACTCACACACAGGGGAACACTGAAGCTTTCTTT.

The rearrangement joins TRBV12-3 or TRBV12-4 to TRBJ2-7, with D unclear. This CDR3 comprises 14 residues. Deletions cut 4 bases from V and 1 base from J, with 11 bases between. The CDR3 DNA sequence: TGTGCCAGCAGTTCCTATCCGAAATCCTACGAGCAGTACTTC. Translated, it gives CASSSYPKSYEQYF.

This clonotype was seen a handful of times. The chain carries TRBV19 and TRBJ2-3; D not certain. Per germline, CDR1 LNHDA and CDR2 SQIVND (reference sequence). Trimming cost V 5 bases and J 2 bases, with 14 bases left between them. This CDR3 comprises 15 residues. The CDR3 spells CASSPTHRATDTQYF. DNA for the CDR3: TGTGCCAGTAGTCCCACCCACAGAGCCACAGATACGCAGTATTTT.

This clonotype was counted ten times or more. The chain's CDR3 is CASRDPKDEQYF. CDR3 DNA: TGTGCCAGCAGAGATCCAAAGGACGAGCAGTACTTC. The gene calls are TRBV6-2 or TRBV6-3 and TRBJ2-7; no reliable D call. The germline V gene encodes CDR1 MNHEY and CDR2 SVGEGT. The V gene lost 6 bases and the J gene lost 5 bases, with 11 bases spanning the gap. The length of the CDR3 is 12 residues.

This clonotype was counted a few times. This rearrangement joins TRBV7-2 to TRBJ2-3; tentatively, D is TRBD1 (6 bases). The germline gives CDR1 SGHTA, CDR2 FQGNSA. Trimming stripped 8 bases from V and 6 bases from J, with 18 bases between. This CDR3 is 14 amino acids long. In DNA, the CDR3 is TGTGCCAGCTTTCCGACCGCCAGGGGCGATACGCAGTATTTT. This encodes CASFPTARGDTQYF.

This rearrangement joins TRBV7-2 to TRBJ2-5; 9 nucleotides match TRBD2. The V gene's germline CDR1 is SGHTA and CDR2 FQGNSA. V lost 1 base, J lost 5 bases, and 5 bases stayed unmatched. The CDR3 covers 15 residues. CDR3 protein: CASSLVASGVETQYF. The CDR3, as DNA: TGTGCCAGCAGCTTAGTTGCTAGCGGGGTGGAGACCCAGTACTTC. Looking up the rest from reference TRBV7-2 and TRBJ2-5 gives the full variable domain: GAGVSQSPSNKVTEKGKDVELRCDPISGHTALYWYRQSLGQGLEFLIYFQGNSAPDKSGLPSDRFSAERTGGSVSTLTIQRTQQEDSAVYLCASSLVASGVETQYFGPGTRLLVL.

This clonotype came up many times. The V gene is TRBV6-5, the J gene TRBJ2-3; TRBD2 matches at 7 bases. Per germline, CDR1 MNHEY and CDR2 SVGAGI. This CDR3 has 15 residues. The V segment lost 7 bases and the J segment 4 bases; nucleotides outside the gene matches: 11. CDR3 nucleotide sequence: TGTGCCAGCAACGTAGGCGGGGGTCTTTCAGATACGCAGTATTTT. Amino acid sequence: CASNVGGGLSDTQYF.

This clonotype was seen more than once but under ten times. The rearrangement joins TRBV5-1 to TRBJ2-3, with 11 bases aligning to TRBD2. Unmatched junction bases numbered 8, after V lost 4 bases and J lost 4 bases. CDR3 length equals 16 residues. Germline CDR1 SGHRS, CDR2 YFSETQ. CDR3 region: CASSHRSSGGSDTQYF. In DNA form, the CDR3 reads TGCGCCAGCAGCCACCGCTCTAGCGGGGGGTCAGATACGCAGTATTTT.

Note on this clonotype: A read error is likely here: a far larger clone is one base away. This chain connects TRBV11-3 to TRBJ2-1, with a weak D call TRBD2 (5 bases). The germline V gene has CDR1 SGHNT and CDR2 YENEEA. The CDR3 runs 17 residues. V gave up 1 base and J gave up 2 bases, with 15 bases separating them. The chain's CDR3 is CASSLAGSASPYNEQFF. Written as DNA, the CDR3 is TGTGCCAGCAGCTTAGCGGGGAGCGCCAGCCCCTACAATGAGCAGTTCTTC.

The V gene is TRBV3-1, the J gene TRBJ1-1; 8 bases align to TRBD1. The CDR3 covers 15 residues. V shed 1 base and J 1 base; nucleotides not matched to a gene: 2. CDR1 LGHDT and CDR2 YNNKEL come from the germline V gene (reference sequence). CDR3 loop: CASSQGDRRNTEAFF. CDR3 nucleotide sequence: TGTGCCAGCAGCCAAGGGGACAGGAGGAACACTGAAGCTTTCTTT.

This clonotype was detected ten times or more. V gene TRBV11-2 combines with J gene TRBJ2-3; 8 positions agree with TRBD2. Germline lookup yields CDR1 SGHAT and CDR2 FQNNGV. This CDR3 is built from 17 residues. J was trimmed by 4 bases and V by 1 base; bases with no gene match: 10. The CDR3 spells CASSLGVLSGGADTQYF. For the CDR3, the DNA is TGTGCCAGCAGCTTAGGAGTTCTTTCGGGGGGGGCAGATACGCAGTATTTT.

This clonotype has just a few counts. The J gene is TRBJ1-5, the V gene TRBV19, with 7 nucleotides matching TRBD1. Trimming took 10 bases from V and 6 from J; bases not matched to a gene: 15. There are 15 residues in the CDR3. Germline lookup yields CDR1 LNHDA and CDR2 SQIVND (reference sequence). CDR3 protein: CATHPGQTFFQPQHF. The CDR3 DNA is TGTGCCACTCATCCGGGACAGACCTTTTTTCAGCCCCAGCATTTT.

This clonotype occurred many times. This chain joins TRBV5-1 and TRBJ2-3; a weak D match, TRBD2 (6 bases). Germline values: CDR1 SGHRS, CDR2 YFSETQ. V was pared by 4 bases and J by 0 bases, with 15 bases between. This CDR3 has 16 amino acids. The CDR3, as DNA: TGCGCCAGCAGCCCGGGGGTGGGTCCTAGCACAGATACGCAGTATTTT. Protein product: CASSPGVGPSTDTQYF.

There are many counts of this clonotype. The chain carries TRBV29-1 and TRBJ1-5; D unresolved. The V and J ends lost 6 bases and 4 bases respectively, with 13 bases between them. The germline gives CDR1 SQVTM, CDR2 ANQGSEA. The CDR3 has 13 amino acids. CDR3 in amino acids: CSVRLLPNQPQHF. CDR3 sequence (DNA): TGCAGCGTCCGGCTCCTACCAAATCAGCCCCAGCATTTT.

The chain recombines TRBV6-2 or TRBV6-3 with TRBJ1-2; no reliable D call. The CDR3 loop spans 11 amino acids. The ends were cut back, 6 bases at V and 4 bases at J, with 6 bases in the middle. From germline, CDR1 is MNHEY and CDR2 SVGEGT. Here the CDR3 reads CASRFTYGYTF. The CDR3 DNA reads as TGTGCCAGCAGGTTTACCTATGGCTACACCTTC.

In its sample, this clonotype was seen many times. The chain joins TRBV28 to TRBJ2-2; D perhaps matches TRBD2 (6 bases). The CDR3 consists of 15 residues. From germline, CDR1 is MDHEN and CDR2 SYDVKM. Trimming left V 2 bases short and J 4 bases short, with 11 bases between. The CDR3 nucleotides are TGTGCCAGCAGTTTAACGGGGGATGTCACCGGGGAGCTGTTTTTT. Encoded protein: CASSLTGDVTGELFF.

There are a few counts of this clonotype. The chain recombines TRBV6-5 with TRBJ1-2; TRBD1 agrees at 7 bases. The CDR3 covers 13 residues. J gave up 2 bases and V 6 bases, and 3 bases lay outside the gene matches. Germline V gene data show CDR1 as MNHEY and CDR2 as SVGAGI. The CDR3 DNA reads TGTGCCAGCAGACGGACAGGAAACTATGGCTACACCTTC. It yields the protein CASRRTGNYGYTF.

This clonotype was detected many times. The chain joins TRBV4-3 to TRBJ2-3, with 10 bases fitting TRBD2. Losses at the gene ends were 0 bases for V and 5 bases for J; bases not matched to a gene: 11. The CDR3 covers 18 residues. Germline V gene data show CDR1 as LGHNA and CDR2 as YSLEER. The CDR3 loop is CASSQDWLAGANGDTQYF. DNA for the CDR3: TGCGCCAGCAGCCAAGACTGGCTAGCGGGGGCCAACGGAGATACGCAGTATTTT.

In DNA form, the CDR3 reads TGTGCCATCAGTGACCGGACTAGCGGTAGCACAGATACGCAGTATTTT. Translating gives CAISDRTSGSTDTQYF. J is TRBJ2-3 and V is TRBV10-3, with TRBD2 matching 10 bases. J was trimmed by 0 bases and V by 3 bases; bases with no gene match: 3. The germline CDR1 and CDR2 sequences are ENHRY and SYGVKD. This CDR3 is built from 16 residues.

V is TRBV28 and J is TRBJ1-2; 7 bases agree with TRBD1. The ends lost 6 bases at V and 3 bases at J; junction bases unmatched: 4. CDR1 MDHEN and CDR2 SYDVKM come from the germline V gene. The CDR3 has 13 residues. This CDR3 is CASSPGTDYGYTF. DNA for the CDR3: TGTGCCAGCAGCCCAGGGACAGACTATGGCTACACCTTC.

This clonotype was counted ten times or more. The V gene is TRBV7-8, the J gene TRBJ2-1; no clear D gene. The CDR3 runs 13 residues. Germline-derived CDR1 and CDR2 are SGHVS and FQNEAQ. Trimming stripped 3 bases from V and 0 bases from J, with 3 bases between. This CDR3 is CASSFASYNEQFF. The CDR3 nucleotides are TGTGCCAGCAGCTTCGCCTCCTACAATGAGCAGTTCTTC.

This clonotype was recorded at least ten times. As DNA, the CDR3 is TGTGCCAGCAGTGGTCGACAGGAAGAGACCCAGTACTTC. The encoded protein is CASSGRQEETQYF. J is TRBJ2-5 and V is TRBV7-9; a weak D match, TRBD1 (6 bases). This CDR3 has 13 residues. V was cut by 6 bases and J by 3 bases, with 11 bases left in between. The germline CDR1 and CDR2 sequences are SEHNR and FQNEAQ (reference sequence).

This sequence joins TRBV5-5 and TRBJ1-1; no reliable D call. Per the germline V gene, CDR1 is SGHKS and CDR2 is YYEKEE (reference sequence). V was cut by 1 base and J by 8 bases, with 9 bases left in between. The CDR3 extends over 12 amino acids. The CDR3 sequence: CASSLYLGEAFF. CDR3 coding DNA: TGTGCCAGCAGCTTGTACTTGGGGGAAGCTTTCTTT. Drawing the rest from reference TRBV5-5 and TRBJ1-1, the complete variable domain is DAGVTQSPTHLIKTRGQQVTLRCSPISGHKSVSWYQQVLGQGPQFIFQYYEKEERGRGNFPDRFSARQFPNYSSELNVNALLLGDSALYLCASSLYLGEAFFGQGTRLTVV.

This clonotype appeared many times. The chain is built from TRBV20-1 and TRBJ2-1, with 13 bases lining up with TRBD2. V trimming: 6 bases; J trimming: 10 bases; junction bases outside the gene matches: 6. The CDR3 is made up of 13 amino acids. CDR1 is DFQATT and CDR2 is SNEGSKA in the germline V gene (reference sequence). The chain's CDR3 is CSAKTSGGKEQFF. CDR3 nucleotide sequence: TGCAGTGCGAAGACTAGCGGGGGGAAGGAGCAGTTCTTC.

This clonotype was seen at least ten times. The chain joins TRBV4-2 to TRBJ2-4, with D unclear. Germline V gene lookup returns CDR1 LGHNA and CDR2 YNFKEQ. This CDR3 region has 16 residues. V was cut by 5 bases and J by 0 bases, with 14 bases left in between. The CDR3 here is CASSSTPTLAKNIQYF. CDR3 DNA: TGTGCCAGCAGCTCCACACCAACTCTAGCCAAAAACATTCAGTACTTC.

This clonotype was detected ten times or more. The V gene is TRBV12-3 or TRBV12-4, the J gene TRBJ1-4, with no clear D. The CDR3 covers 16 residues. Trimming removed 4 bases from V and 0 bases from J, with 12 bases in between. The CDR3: CASSSGIGTTNEKLFF. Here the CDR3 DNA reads TGTGCCAGCAGTTCGGGGATCGGAACAACTAATGAAAAACTGTTTTTT.

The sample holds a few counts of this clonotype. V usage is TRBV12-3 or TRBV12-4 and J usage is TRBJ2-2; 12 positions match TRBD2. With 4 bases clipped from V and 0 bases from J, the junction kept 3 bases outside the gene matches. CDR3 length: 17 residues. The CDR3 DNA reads TGTGCCAGCAGTTCCCGGACTAGCGGGGCGAACACCGGGGAGCTGTTTTTT. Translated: CASSSRTSGANTGELFF.